This paragraph reports one T cell receptor beta chain. The CDR3 is 21 amino acids. Per the authors' pipeline: Counts of nucleated cells, estimated from reference gene primer amplification, were obtained. The assay was immunoSEQ multiplex PCR, and TCRdb's table has in-frame clones only and misses some. V, J and clone size were drawn from that table, and D and trimming were deduced from the DNA. Of approximately 99,000 clones in the sample, 70% to 90% were seen once. The record originates from a study of blood T cell repertoires in COVID-19. Background on the study: In each case, the material was cDNA or gDNA derived from T cells, B-cell-depleted T cells, or PBMCs.

This sequence joins TRBV21-1 and TRBJ1-1. TRBV21-1 is flagged as a pseudogene. The receptor was derived from a human donor in a cohort sampled during active COVID-19. The source material was peripheral blood. The CDR3 sequence is CASSPRVDPQGGFSGNTEAFF. The CDR3 coding sequence is TGTGCCAGCAGCCCCAGGGTCGACCCTCAAGGAGGGTTCTCGGGGAACACTGAAGCTTTCTTT.